This T cell receptor (beta chain) was identified in a study of CD8+ T cells in alopecia areata. RNA was extracted and reverse transcribed into cDNA as the sequencing template. Assay: immunoSEQ multiplex PCR; the TCRdb copy retains only in-frame clones and omits some. The sample gives roughly 190,000 clones, approximately 67% of which show up once; roughly 1.3% is in the top ten. This CDR3 region has 14 residues. Trimming took 0 bases from V and 1 from J, leaving 6 bases between them. The germline gives CDR1 ENHRY, CDR2 SYGVKD. Many counts were recorded for this clone. Its antigen is undetermined. This sample's treatment: oral pan-JAK inhibitor, 5-10 mg twice daily. Collected material from alopecia areata patients comprised lesional scalp punch biopsies and peripheral blood. Study-wide findings and caveats: Patients shared TCRs less clearly than mice did, possibly for HLA-related reasons. The link between baseline CD8+ expansion and response remains uncertain with one nonresponder.

V and J are TRBV10-3 and TRBJ1-2, with D unresolved. Sequencing used CD4+ T cells sorted from blood, obtained between weeks 47 and 50, from a patient treated with tofacitinib. This clonotype was obtained from a human donor with alopecia areata. The CDR3 region has the DNA TGTGCCATCAGTGAGTCAACAGTTAACTATGGCTACACCTTC. This sequence encodes CAISESTVNYGYTF.